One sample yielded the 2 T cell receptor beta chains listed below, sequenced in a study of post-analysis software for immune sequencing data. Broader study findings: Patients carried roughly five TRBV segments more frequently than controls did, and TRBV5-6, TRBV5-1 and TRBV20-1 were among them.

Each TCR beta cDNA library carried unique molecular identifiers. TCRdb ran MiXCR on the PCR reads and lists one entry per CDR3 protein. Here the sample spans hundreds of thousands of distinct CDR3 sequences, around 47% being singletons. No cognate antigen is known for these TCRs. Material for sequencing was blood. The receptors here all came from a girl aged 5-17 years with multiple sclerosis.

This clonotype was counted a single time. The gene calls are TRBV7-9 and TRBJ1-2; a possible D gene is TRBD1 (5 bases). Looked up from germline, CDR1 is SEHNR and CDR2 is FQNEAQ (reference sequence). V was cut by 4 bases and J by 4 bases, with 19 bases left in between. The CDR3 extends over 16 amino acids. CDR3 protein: CASSSVNRQFGYGYTF. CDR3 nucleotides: TGTGCCAGCAGCTCAGTCAACCGACAGTTCGGCTATGGCTACACCTTC.

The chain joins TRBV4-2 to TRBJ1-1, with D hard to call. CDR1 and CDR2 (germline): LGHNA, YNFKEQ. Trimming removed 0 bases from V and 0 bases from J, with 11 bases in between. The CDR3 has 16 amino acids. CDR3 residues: CASSQDKGRLNTEAFF. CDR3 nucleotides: TGTGCCAGCAGCCAAGATAAGGGCAGGTTGAACACTGAAGCTTTCTTT.